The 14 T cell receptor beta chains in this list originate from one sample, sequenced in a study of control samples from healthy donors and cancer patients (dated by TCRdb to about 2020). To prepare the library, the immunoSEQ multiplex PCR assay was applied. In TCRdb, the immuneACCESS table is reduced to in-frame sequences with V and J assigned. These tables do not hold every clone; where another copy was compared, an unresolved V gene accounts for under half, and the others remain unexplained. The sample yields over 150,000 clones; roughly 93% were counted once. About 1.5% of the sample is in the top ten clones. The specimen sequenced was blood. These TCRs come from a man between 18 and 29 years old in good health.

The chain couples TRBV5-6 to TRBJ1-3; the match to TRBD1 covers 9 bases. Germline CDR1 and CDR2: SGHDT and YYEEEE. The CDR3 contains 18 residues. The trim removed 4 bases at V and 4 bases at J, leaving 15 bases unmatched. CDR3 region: CASSVGGQGSVRGNTIYF. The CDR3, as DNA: TGTGCCAGCAGCGTCGGTGGACAGGGGAGCGTCCGAGGAAACACCATATATTTT.

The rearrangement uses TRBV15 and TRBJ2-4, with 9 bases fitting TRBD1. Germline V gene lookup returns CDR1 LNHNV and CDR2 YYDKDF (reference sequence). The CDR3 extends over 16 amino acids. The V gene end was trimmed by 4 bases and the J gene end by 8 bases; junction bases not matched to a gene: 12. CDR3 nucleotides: TGTGCCACCAGCACCGGGGGACAGGGTGGTATCGACATTCAGTACTTC. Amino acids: CATSTGGQGGIDIQYF. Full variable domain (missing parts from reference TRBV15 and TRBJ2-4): DAMVIQNPRYQVTQFGKPVTLSCSQTLNHNVMYWYQQKSSQAPKLLFHYYDKDFNNEADTPDNFQSRRPNTSFCFLDIRSPGLGDTAMYLCATSTGGQGGIDIQYFGAGTRLSVL.

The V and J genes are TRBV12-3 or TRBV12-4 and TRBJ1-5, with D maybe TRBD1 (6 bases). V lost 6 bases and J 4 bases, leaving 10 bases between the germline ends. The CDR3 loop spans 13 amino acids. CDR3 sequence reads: CASRHDRNQPQHF. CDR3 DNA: TGTGCCAGCAGACACGACAGGAATCAGCCCCAGCATTTT.

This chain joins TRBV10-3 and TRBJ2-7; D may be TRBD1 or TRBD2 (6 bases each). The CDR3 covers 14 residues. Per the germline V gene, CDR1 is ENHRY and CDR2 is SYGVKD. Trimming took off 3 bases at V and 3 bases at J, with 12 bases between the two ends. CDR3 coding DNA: TGTGCCATCAGTGATGCGGGACAAGTCTACGAGCAGTACTTC. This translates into CAISDAGQVYEQYF.

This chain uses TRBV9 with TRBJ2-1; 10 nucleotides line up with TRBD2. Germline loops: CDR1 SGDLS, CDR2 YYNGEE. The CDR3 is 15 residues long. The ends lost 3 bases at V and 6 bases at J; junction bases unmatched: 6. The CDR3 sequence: CASSELTSGANEQFF. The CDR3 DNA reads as TGTGCCAGCAGCGAACTAACTAGCGGGGCCAATGAGCAGTTCTTC.

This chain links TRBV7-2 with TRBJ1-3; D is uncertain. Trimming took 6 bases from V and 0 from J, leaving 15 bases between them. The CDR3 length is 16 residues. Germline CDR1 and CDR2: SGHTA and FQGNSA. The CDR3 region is CASSFDSHRSGNTIYF. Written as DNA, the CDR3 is TGTGCCAGCAGTTTCGATTCACACCGCTCTGGAAACACCATATATTTT.

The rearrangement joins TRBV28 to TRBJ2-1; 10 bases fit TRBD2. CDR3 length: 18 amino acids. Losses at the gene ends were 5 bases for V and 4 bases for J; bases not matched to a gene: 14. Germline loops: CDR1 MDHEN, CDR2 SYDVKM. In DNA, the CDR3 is TGTGCCAGCAGTCACCTATTTAGAGTAGCGGGGGGTTACAATGAGCAGTTCTTC. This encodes CASSHLFRVAGGYNEQFF.

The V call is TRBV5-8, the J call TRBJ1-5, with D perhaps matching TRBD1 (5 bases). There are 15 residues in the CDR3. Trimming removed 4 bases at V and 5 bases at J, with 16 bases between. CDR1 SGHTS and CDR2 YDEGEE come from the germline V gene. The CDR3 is CASSPGPGGYQPQHF. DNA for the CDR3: TGTGCCAGCAGCCCGGGACCGGGGGGGTATCAGCCCCAGCATTTT.

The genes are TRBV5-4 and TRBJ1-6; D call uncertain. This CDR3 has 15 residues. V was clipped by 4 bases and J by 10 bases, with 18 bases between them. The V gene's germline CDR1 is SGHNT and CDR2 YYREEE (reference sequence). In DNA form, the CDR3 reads TGTGCCAGCAGCGCGGACGTCGGCCCTGAGTCACCCCTCCACTTT. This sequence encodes CASSADVGPESPLHF. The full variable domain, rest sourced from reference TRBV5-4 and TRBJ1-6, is ETGVTQSPTHLIKTRGQQVTLRCSSQSGHNTVSWYQQALGQGPQFIFQYYREEENGRGNFPPRFSGLQFPNYSSELNVNALELDDSALYLCASSADVGPESPLHFGNGTRLTVT.

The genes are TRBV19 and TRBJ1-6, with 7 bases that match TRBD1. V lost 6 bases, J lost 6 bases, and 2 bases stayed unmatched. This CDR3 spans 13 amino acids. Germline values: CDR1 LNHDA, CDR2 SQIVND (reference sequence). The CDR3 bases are TGTGCCAGTAGCGGGACAGTTAATTCACCCCTCCACTTT. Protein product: CASSGTVNSPLHF.

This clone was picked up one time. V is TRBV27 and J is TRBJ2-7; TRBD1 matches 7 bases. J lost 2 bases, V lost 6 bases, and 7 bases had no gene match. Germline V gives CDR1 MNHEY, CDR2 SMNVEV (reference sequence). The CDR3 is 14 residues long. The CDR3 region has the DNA TGTGCCAGCAGCCTAGACAGGGCCGCCTACGAGCAGTACTTC. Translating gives CASSLDRAAYEQYF.

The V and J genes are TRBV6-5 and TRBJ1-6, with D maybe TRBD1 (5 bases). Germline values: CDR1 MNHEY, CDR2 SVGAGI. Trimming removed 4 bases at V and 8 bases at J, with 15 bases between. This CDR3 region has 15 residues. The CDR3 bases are TGTGCCAGCAGTTCACTGGGACCCGTCGATTCACCCCTCCACTTT. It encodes CASSSLGPVDSPLHF.

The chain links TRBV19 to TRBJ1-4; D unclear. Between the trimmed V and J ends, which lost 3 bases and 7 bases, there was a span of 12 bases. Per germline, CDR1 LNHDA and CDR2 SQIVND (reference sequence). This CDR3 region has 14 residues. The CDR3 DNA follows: TGTGCCAGTAGTATGGTCGAAGGAGGTGAAAAACTGTTTTTT. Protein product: CASSMVEGGEKLFF.

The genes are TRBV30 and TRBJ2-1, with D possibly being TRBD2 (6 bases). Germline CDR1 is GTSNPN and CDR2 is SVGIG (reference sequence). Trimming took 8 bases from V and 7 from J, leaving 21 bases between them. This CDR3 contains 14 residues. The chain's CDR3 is CAQTNRGKGNEQFF. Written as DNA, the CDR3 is TGTGCCCAAACCAATCGGGGGAAAGGGAATGAGCAGTTCTTC.